This TCR beta chain derives from a study of control samples from healthy donors and cancer patients. Only in-frame clones appear in the TCRdb table, and some are missing; sequencing was by immunoSEQ multiplex PCR. The sample records a few hundred thousand clones, approximately 92% being singletons. Trimming took off 5 bases at V and 4 bases at J, with 17 bases between the two ends. This CDR3 has 15 residues. Germline loops: CDR1 SGHTA, CDR2 FQGNSA. This sequence originates from a middle-aged man with head and neck cancer. Material: PBMCs. The chain uses TRBV7-2 and TRBJ1-1; D is possibly TRBD1 (6 bases). In DNA, the CDR3 is TGTGCCAGCAGCCAAGGGGGGGAGTGGGGCACTGAAGCTTTCTTT. This gives the protein CASSQGGEWGTEAFF.